This section outlines one T cell receptor beta chain sequence together with its context. Its antigen remains unknown. The sample comes from a study of T cell responses to AZD1222 COVID-19 vaccine. General study findings and limits: Spike-specific TCR breadth and depth went up after people got two AZD1222 doses. White British ancestry dominated among donors, who included more females, and clonal diversity was possibly underestimated.

Timing groups of about 4 and about 12 weeks for second doses were pooled. The protocol was immunoSEQ multiplex PCR, while the TCRdb copy is restricted to in-frame clones and leaves out a portion. The table lists approximately 140,000 clones, more than 90% of them singletons, with approximately 3.3% in the top ten. This receptor was obtained from an adult who received the AZD1222 COVID-19 vaccine. The material was peripheral blood, obtained 28 days after the second AZD1222 dose.

The CDR3 nucleotides read TGTGCCATCAGGGACAGGAGTAACTATGGCTACACCTTC. Its translation: CAIRDRSNYGYTF. The rearrangement links TRBV10-3 to TRBJ1-2; 7 bases align to TRBD1. V lost 6 bases, J lost 1 base, and 2 bases stayed unmatched. Germline CDR1 is ENHRY and CDR2 is SYGVKD. The CDR3 consists of 13 residues.